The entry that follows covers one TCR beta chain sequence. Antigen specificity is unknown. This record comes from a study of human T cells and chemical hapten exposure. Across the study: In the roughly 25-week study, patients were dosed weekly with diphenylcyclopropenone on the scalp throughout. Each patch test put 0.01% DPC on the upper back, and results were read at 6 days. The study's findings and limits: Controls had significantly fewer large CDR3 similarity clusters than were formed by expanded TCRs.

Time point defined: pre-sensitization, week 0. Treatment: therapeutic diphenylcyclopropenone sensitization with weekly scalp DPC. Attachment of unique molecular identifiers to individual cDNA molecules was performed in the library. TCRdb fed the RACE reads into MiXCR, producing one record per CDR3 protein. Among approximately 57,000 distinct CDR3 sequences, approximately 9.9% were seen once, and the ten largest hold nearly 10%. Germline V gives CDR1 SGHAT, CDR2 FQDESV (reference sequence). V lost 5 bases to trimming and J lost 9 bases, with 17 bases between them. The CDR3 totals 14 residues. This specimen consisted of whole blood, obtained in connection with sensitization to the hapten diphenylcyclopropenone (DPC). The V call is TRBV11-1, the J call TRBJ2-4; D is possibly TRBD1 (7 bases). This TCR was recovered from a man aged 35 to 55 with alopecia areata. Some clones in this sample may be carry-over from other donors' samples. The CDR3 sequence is CASSPRRQGGIQYF. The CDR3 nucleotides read TGTGCCAGCAGCCCCCGACGACAGGGAGGCATTCAGTACTTC.